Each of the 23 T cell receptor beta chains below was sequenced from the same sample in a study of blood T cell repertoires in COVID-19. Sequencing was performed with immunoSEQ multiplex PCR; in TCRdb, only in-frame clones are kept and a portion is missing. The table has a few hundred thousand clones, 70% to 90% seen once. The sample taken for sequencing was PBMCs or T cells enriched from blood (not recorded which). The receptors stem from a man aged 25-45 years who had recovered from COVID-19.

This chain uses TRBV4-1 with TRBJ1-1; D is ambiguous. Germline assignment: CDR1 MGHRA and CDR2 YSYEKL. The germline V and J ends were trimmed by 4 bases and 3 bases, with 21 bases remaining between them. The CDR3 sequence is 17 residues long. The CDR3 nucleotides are TGCGCCAGCAGCCGGAAAGGGCCTAGCGTGGAGGACACTGAAGCTTTCTTT. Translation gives CASSRKGPSVEDTEAFF.

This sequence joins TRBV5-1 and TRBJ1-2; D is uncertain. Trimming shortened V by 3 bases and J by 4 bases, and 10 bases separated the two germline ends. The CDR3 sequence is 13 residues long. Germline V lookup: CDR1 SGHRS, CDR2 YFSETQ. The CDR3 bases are TGCGCCAGCAGCTCTGACAACTCCTATGGCTACACCTTC. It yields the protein CASSSDNSYGYTF.

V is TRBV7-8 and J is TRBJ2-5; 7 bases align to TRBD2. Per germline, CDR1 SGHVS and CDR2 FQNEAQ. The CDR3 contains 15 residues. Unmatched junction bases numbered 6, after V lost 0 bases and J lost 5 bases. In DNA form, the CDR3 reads TGTGCCAGCAGCTTAGCGCGTCTAGCGGTTGAGACCCAGTACTTC. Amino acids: CASSLARLAVETQYF.

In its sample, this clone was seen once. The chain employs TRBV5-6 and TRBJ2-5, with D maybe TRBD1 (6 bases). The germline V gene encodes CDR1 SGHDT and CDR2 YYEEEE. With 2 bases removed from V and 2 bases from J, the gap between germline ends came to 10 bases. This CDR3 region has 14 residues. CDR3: CASSFWGPQETQYF. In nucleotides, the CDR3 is TGTGCCAGCAGCTTCTGGGGGCCTCAAGAGACCCAGTACTTC.

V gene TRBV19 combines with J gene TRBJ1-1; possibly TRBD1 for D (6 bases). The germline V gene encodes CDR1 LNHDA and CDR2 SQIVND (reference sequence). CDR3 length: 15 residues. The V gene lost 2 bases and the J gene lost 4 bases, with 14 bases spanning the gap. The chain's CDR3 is CASSIRTQGRTEAFF. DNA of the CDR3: TGTGCCAGTAGTATAAGGACGCAGGGGCGCACTGAAGCTTTCTTT.

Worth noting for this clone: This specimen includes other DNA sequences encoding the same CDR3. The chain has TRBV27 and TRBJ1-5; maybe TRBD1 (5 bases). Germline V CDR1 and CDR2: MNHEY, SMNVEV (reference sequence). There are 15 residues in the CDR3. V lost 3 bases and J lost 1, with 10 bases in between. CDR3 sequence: CASSLEGASNQPQHF. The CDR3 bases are TGTGCCAGCAGTTTGGAAGGGGCAAGCAATCAGCCCCAGCATTTT.

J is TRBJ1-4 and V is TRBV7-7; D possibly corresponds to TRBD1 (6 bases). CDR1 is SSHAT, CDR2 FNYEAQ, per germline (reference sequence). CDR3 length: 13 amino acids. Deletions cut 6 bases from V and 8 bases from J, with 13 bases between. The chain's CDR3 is CASSEGDSEKLFF. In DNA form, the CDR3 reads TGTGCCAGCAGTGAGGGGGATTCCGAAAAACTGTTTTTT.

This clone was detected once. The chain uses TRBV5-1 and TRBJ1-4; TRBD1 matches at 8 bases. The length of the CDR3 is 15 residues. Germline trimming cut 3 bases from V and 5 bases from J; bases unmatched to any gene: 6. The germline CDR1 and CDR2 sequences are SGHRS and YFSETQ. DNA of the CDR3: TGCGCCAGCAGCTGGGGGACAGGAGTGAATGAAAAACTGTTTTTT. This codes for CASSWGTGVNEKLFF. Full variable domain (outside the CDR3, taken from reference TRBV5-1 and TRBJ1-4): KAGVTQTPRYLIKTRGQQVTLSCSPISGHRSVSWYQQTPGQGLQFLFEYFSETQRNKGNFPGRFSGRQFSNSRSEMNVSTLELGDSALYLCASSWGTGVNEKLFFGSGTQLSVL.

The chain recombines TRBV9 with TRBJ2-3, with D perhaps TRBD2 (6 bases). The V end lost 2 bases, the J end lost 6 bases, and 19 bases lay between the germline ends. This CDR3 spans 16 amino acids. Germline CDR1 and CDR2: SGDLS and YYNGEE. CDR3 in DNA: TGTGCCAGCAGCGTTTCATCAGCGGGCGGGTTCGATACGCAGTATTTT. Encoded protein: CASSVSSAGGFDTQYF.

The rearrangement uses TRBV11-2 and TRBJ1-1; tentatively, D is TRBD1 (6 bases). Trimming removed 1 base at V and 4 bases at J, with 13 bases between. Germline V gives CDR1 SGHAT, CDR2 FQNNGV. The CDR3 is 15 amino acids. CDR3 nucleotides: TGTGCCAGCAGCTTAGCGTGGCAGGGGAGCACTGAAGCTTTCTTT. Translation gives CASSLAWQGSTEAFF.

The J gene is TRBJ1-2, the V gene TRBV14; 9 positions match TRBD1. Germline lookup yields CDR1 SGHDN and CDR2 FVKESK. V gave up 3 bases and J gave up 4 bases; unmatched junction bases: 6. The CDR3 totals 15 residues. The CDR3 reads CASSQATGGFYGYTF. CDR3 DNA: TGTGCCAGCAGCCAGGCAACAGGGGGCTTCTATGGCTACACCTTC.

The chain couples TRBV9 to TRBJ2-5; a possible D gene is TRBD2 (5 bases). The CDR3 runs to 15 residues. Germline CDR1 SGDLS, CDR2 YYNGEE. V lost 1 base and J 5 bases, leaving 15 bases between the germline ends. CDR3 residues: CASSVTAALGETQYF. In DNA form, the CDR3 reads TGTGCCAGCAGCGTAACAGCGGCGTTGGGGGAGACCCAGTACTTC.

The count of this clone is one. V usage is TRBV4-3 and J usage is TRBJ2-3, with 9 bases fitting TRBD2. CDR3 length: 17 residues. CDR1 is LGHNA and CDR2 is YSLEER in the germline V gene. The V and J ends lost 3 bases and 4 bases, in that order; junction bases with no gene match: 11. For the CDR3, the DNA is TGCGCCAGCAGCCAGGGCGTGTCCCCTAGCGGGGCAGATACGCAGTATTTT. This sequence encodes CASSQGVSPSGADTQYF.

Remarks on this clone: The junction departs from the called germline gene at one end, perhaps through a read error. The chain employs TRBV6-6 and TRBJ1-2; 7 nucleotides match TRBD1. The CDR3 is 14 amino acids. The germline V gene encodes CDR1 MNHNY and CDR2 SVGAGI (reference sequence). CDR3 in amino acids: CASSTGAPLAGYTF. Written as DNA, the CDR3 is TGTGCCAGCAGCACAGGGGCACCCCTCGCTGGCTACACATTC.

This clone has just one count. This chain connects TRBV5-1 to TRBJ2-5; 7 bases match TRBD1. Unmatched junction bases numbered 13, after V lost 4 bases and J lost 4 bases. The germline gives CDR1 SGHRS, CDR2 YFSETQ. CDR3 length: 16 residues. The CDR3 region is CASSPATGASGETQYF. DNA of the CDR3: TGCGCCAGCAGCCCAGCCACAGGGGCCTCTGGAGAGACCCAGTACTTC.

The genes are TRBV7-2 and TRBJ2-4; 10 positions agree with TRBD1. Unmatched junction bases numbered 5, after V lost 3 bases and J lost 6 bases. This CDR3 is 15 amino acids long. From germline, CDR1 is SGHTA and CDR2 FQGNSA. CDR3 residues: CASSFRTGGGNIQYF. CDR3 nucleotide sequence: TGTGCCAGCAGCTTCCGGACAGGGGGAGGAAACATTCAGTACTTC.

The CDR3 here is CASSLASGTGVGSPLHF. The CDR3 coding sequence is TGTGCCAGCAGCCTGGCCTCCGGGACAGGGGTAGGCTCACCCCTCCACTTT. The chain combines TRBV3-1 (or the pseudogene TRBV3-2) with TRBJ1-6; the match to TRBD1 covers 10 bases. In germline, CDR1 is LGHDT, CDR2 YNNKEL (reference sequence). The CDR3 is made up of 17 amino acids. V lost 4 bases, J lost 10 bases, and 13 bases stayed unmatched.

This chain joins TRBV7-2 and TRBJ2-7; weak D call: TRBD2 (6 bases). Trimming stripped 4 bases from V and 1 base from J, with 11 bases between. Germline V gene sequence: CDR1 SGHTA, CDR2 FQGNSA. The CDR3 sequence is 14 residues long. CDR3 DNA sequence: TGTGCCAGCAGCTGGGGACTGAGTTCCTACGAGCAGTACTTC. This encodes CASSWGLSSYEQYF.

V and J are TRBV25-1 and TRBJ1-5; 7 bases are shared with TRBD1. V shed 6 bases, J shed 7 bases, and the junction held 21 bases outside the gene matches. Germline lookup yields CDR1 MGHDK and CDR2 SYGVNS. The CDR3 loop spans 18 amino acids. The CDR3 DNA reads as TGTGCCAGCAGCGGACCGGGGGACAGCCTACAGGGATCCCAGCCCCAGCATTTT. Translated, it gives CASSGPGDSLQGSQPQHF.

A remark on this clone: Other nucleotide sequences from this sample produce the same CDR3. In DNA form, the CDR3 reads TGTGCCAGCAGTGGTCGAGGTAGCAATCAGCCCCAGCATTTT. Its translation: CASSGRGSNQPQHF. The chain joins TRBV25-1 to TRBJ1-5; D uncertain. This CDR3 has 14 amino acids. Germline assignment: CDR1 MGHDK and CDR2 SYGVNS. Trimming stripped 4 bases from V and 0 bases from J, with 7 bases between.

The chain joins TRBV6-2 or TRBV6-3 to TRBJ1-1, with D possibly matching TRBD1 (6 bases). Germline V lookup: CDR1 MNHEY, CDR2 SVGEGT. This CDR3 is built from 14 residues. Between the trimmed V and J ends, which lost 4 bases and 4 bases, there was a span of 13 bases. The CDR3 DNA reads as TGTGCCAGCAGTTTAGGGACACCGAGCACTGAAGCTTTCTTT. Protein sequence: CASSLGTPSTEAFF.

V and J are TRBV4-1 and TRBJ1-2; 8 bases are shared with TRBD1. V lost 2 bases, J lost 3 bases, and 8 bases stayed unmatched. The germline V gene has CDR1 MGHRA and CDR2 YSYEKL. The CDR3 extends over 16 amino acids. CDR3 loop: CASSQSGQGSYYGYTF. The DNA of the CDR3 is TGCGCCAGCAGCCAATCAGGACAGGGATCTTACTATGGCTACACCTTC.

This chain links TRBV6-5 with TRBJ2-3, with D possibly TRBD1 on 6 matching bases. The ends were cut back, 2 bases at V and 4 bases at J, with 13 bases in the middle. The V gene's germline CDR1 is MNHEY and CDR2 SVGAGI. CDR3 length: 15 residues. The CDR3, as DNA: TGTGCCAGCAGTTACACCGACAGGAGCGCAGATACGCAGTATTTT. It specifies CASSYTDRSADTQYF.